This T cell receptor (beta chain) was documented in a study of EBV T-cell therapy then PD-1 blockade in nasopharyngeal carcinoma. Worth noting for this clone: Its antigen is undetermined.

This sample's treatment: AdE1-LMPpoly-expanded autologous EBV-specific T-cell therapy followed by anti-PD-1 nivolumab. The table came from immunoSEQ multiplex PCR; TCRdb's copy has only in-frame clones and leaves some out. The sample lists fewer than 20,000 clones, 84% seen once, with more than 25% in the top ten. The ends were cut back, 1 base at V and 1 base at J, with 10 bases in the middle. The CDR3 is made up of 15 amino acids. Per germline, CDR1 LGHNA and CDR2 YSLEER. Source: CD8+ T cells from blood, taken at approximately day 31 from a patient whose treatment included autologous EBV-specific T cells and nivolumab. The rearrangement links TRBV4-3 to TRBJ1-1; D possibly corresponds to TRBD1 (6 bases). The sequence was collected from a man in his forties with nasopharyngeal carcinoma. CDR3 sequence: CASSQAGTKNTEAFF. CDR3 bases: TGCGCCAGCAGCCAAGCCGGGACAAAGAACACTGAAGCTTTCTTT.